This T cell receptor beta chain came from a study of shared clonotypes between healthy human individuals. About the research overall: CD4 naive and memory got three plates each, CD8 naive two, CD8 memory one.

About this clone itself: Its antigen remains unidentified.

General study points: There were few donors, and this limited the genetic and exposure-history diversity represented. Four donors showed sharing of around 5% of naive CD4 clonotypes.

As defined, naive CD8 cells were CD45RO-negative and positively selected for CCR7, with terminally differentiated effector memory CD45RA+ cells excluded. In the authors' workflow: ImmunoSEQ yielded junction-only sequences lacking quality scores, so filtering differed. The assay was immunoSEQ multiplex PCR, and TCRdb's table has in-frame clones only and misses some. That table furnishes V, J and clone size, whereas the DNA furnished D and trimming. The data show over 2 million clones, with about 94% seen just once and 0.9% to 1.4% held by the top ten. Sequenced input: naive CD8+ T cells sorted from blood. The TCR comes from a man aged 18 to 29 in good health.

CDR3 protein: CASSVGTGFDEQYF. The CDR3 DNA is TGTGCCAGCAGCGTAGGGACAGGGTTTGACGAGCAGTACTTC. The chain employs TRBV9 and TRBJ2-7, with 8 bases aligning to TRBD1. The CDR3 is 14 amino acids. Germline CDR1 SGDLS, CDR2 YYNGEE. V trimming: 0 bases; J trimming: 5 bases; junction bases outside the gene matches: 4.